Each of the 24 T cell receptor beta chains below was sequenced from the same sample in a study of shared clonotypes between healthy human individuals. Produced via immunoSEQ multiplex PCR; TCRdb's table is partial and in-frame only. Among 190,000 or so clones listed, 66% were seen once. The source material was memory CD4+ T cells sorted from blood. As for subset: CD45RA-negative fraction. The receptors shown here come from a young man in good health.

The V gene is TRBV4-1, the J gene TRBJ1-3; no clear D gene. The germline gives CDR1 MGHRA, CDR2 YSYEKL. The V and J ends lost 1 base and 2 bases respectively, with 15 bases between them. CDR3 length equals 17 residues. The CDR3 DNA sequence: TGCGCCAGCAGCCAAGGAATCGACCTTTCGACTGGAAACACCATATATTTT. Translated: CASSQGIDLSTGNTIYF.

This chain joins TRBV9 and TRBJ1-5; 7 bases agree with TRBD1. Germline V gene sequence: CDR1 SGDLS, CDR2 YYNGEE. CDR3 length equals 14 residues. Trimming cost V 3 bases and J 3 bases; bases outside gene matches: 3. The CDR3 DNA sequence: TGTGCCAGCAGCGGGGGACAGAACAATCAGCCCCAGCATTTT. This encodes CASSGGQNNQPQHF.

The V call is TRBV7-6, the J call TRBJ2-3, with D tentatively TRBD1 (5 bases). The CDR3 covers 14 residues. Trimming removed 5 bases from V and 2 bases from J, with 11 bases in between. Per the germline V gene, CDR1 is SGHVS and CDR2 is FNYEAQ. CDR3 sequence reads: CASSTRAITDTQYF. The CDR3 DNA is TGTGCCAGCAGCACCAGGGCCATCACAGATACGCAGTATTTT.

There are a few counts of this clone. The rearrangement joins TRBV6-1 to TRBJ1-2; D unclear. The CDR3 is made up of 12 amino acids. V lost 2 bases to trimming and J lost 4 bases, with 5 bases between them. CDR1 MNHNS and CDR2 SASEGT come from the germline V gene. The DNA of the CDR3 is TGTGCCAGCAGTGAATCGGTCTATGGCTACACCTTC. This translates into CASSESVYGYTF.

In this sample, this clone turned up a few times. This chain uses TRBV6-5 with TRBJ2-1; 7 nucleotides align to TRBD2. The V segment lost 3 bases and the J segment 9 bases; nucleotides outside the gene matches: 8. Germline V gives CDR1 MNHEY, CDR2 SVGAGI. The CDR3 covers 14 residues. CDR3 sequence: CASSYSNERGEQFF. The CDR3 DNA is TGTGCCAGCAGTTATTCAAATGAGCGGGGTGAGCAGTTCTTC.

The chain joins TRBV13 to TRBJ2-2; D might be TRBD1 (6 bases). The ends were cut back, 2 bases at V and 6 bases at J, with 25 bases in the middle. The length of the CDR3 is 19 residues. The germline CDR1 and CDR2 sequences are PRHDT and FYEKMQ (reference sequence). The DNA of the CDR3 is TGTGCCAGCAGCTTAAATTCGGAACAGGGATTTCAAAGTGCCGGGGAGCTGTTTTTT. The encoded protein is CASSLNSEQGFQSAGELFF.

The genes are TRBV18 and TRBJ2-5; 10 bases fit TRBD2. Trimming removed 0 bases from V and 3 bases from J; junction bases left unmatched: 7. The V gene's germline CDR1 is KGHSH and CDR2 LQKENI. The CDR3 loop spans 17 amino acids. The CDR3 is CASSPPGAGTSEETQYF. DNA of the CDR3: TGTGCCAGCTCACCACCGGGGGCCGGGACTAGCGAAGAGACCCAGTACTTC.

The V call is TRBV5-4, the J call TRBJ1-2; D is perhaps TRBD1 (6 bases). From germline, CDR1 is SGHNT and CDR2 YYREEE (reference sequence). Trimming shortened V by 2 bases and J by 8 bases, and 19 bases separated the two germline ends. The CDR3 sequence is 15 residues long. The CDR3: CASSFSGGRGLGYTF. The CDR3, as DNA: TGTGCCAGCAGCTTTTCGGGGGGCAGGGGTTTAGGCTACACCTTC.

The chain uses TRBV5-6 and TRBJ1-2; no clear D. V gave up 0 bases and J gave up 6 bases, with 12 bases separating them. The CDR3 has 14 residues. Germline V gene data show CDR1 as SGHDT and CDR2 as YYEEEE. The CDR3, as DNA: TGTGCCAGCAGCTTGGATGTCCGTGGGGATGGCTACACCTTC. Residues: CASSLDVRGDGYTF.

V is TRBV25-1 and J is TRBJ1-5; a possible D gene is TRBD1 (5 bases). The CDR3 has 14 amino acids. Germline CDR1 MGHDK, CDR2 SYGVNS. Trimming took 4 bases from V and 1 from J, leaving 8 bases between them. The DNA for the CDR3 is TGTGCCAGCAGTGCGTCAGGGAGCAATCAGCCCCAGCATTTT. It is translated as CASSASGSNQPQHF.

This chain links TRBV29-1 with TRBJ2-3; a weak D match, TRBD2 (5 bases). Per the germline V gene, CDR1 is SQVTM and CDR2 is ANQGSEA. CDR3 size: 14 residues. V lost 7 bases and J 1 base, leaving 15 bases between the germline ends. The CDR3 DNA reads TGCAGCGCCCCGGTGGAGGCGCGCACAGATACGCAGTATTTT. The encoded protein is CSAPVEARTDTQYF.

The chain carries TRBV29-1 and TRBJ2-2, with 8 bases fitting TRBD1. Germline V gene lookup returns CDR1 SQVTM and CDR2 ANQGSEA. The CDR3 is 16 residues long. V gave up 4 bases and J gave up 4 bases; unmatched junction bases: 11. The CDR3 sequence is CSVGPATGDTTGELFF. The DNA for the CDR3 is TGCAGCGTTGGACCGGCGACAGGGGATACCACCGGGGAGCTGTTTTTT.

The V call is TRBV19, the J call TRBJ1-5, with D uncertain. CDR1 and CDR2 from the germline V gene are LNHDA and SQIVND (reference sequence). This CDR3 comprises 14 residues. V lost 6 bases to trimming and J lost 5 bases, with 14 bases between them. CDR3 in amino acids: CASRLNVPDQPQHF. CDR3 in DNA: TGTGCCAGTAGGCTAAACGTACCCGATCAGCCCCAGCATTTT.

The V and J genes are TRBV5-1 and TRBJ2-3; TRBD1 matches at 9 bases. Germline V gives CDR1 SGHRS, CDR2 YFSETQ. The CDR3 is 18 residues long. The V gene end was trimmed by 0 bases and the J gene end by 1 base; junction bases not matched to a gene: 9. The CDR3 DNA reads as TGCGCCAGCAGCTTGGAACGGAGCGGGACAGGGCGCACAGATACGCAGTATTTT. Translated, it gives CASSLERSGTGRTDTQYF.

This chain links TRBV6-5 with TRBJ2-1; 7 bases are shared with TRBD2. The CDR3 totals 15 residues. Germline trimming cut 4 bases from V and 12 bases from J; bases unmatched to any gene: 15. Looked up from germline, CDR1 is MNHEY and CDR2 is SVGAGI. CDR3 residues: CASSFPGRALMGQFF. As DNA, the CDR3 is TGTGCCAGCAGTTTCCCGGGGAGGGCCCTCATGGGGCAGTTCTTC.

This clone was counted only a few times. The rearrangement uses TRBV2 and TRBJ2-1; tentatively, D is TRBD2 (6 bases). Trimming shortened V by 6 bases and J by 7 bases, and 10 bases separated the two germline ends. CDR1 SNHLY and CDR2 FYNNEI come from the germline V gene. The CDR3 consists of 12 residues. The CDR3 spells CASSGDWNEQFF. CDR3 bases: TGTGCCAGCAGCGGGGACTGGAATGAGCAGTTCTTC.

J is TRBJ2-7 and V is TRBV7-2; 8 bases match TRBD2. The CDR3 runs to 14 residues. V trimming: 3 bases; J trimming: 6 bases; junction bases outside the gene matches: 7. Germline-derived CDR1 and CDR2 are SGHTA and FQGNSA. The CDR3 DNA reads TGTGCCAGCAGCTTCCGACTAGCGAGAAGCGAGCAGTACTTC. Translation: CASSFRLARSEQYF. The full variable domain, rest sourced from reference TRBV7-2 and TRBJ2-7, is GAGVSQSPSNKVTEKGKDVELRCDPISGHTALYWYRQSLGQGLEFLIYFQGNSAPDKSGLPSDRFSAERTGGSVSTLTIQRTQQEDSAVYLCASSFRLARSEQYFGPGTRLTVT.

This clone is a singleton in its sample. The CDR3 spells CASSTRVGMTDTQYF. Written as DNA, the CDR3 is TGTGCCAGTAGTACCCGGGTAGGCATGACAGATACGCAGTATTTT. This rearrangement joins TRBV19 to TRBJ2-3; D call uncertain. From germline, CDR1 is LNHDA and CDR2 SQIVND (reference sequence). The CDR3 consists of 15 residues. Trimming shortened V by 4 bases and J by 3 bases, and 14 bases separated the two germline ends.

The V call is TRBV29-1, the J call TRBJ2-3; the D gene is possibly TRBD2 (6 bases). V was clipped by 6 bases and J by 4 bases, with 23 bases between them. The CDR3 is 16 amino acids. Germline V gives CDR1 SQVTM, CDR2 ANQGSEA. CDR3 coding DNA: TGCAGCGTGGGACGGGACTTATCCGGCGCGGCAGATACGCAGTATTTT. Protein: CSVGRDLSGAADTQYF.

The rearrangement links TRBV11-2 to TRBJ2-3; 15 positions agree with TRBD2. Germline CDR1 reads SGHAT; CDR2 reads FQNNGV. The CDR3 consists of 18 residues. V trimming: 7 bases; J trimming: 6 bases; junction bases outside the gene matches: 14. In nucleotides, the CDR3 is TGTGCCAGCATCCCTCGAGGACTAGCGGGAGGGTTAATGGATACGCAGTATTTT. Its translation: CASIPRGLAGGLMDTQYF. The full variable domain, with the rest looked up from reference TRBV11-2 and TRBJ2-3, is EAGVAQSPRYKIIEKRQSVAFWCNPISGHATLYWYQQILGQGPKLLIQFQNNGVVDDSQLPKDRFSAERLKGVDSTLKIQPAKLEDSAVYLCASIPRGLAGGLMDTQYFGPGTRLTVL.

The rearrangement links TRBV7-9 to TRBJ1-1, with D possibly matching TRBD1 (6 bases). Deletions cut 3 bases from V and 4 bases from J, with 12 bases between. This CDR3 region has 14 residues. CDR1 SEHNR and CDR2 FQNEAQ come from the germline V gene (reference sequence). The CDR3: CASSFKGGSTEAFF. CDR3 bases: TGTGCCAGCAGCTTCAAGGGGGGAAGCACTGAAGCTTTCTTT.

The gene calls are TRBV7-9 and TRBJ2-6; perhaps TRBD2 as D (6 bases). Germline V gives CDR1 SEHNR, CDR2 FQNEAQ (reference sequence). Trimming cost V 2 bases and J 2 bases, with 7 bases left between them. The CDR3 contains 15 residues. CDR3 sequence (DNA): TGTGCCAGCAGCTTAACGGGGGCTGGGGCCAACGTCCTGACTTTC. Protein: CASSLTGAGANVLTF.

The chain uses TRBV7-3 and TRBJ2-7; TRBD2 matches 16 bases. The CDR3 loop spans 14 amino acids. The germline V gene has CDR1 SGHTA and CDR2 FQGTGA. The V gene end was trimmed by 4 bases and the J gene end by 9 bases; junction bases not matched to a gene: 3. CDR3 nucleotides: TGTGCCAGCAGCTCGGGACTAGCGGGAGGGCGGCAGTACTTC. This sequence encodes CASSSGLAGGRQYF.

V and J are TRBV6-5 and TRBJ2-1, with D tentatively TRBD1 (6 bases). Trimming took 11 bases from V and 4 from J, leaving 9 bases between them. The CDR3 is 11 amino acids. The V gene's germline CDR1 is MNHEY and CDR2 SVGAGI. The CDR3 region is CAVGGYNEQFF. CDR3 nucleotides: TGTGCCGTAGGGGGTTACAATGAGCAGTTCTTC.